A single sample is the source of the 15 T cell receptor beta chains below, sequenced in a study of shared clonotypes between healthy human individuals. Sequencing was performed with immunoSEQ multiplex PCR; in TCRdb, only in-frame clones are kept and a portion is missing. The sample lists some 1,600,000 clones, 95% to 99% occurring once. Sequenced input: naive CD4+ T cells sorted from blood. Described subset: CD45RA+ positively selected. These receptors all stem from a man under 40 in good health.

The CDR3 nucleotides read TGTGCCAGCAGTTACTCTGGGACAGGGATATCGTACGAGCAGTACTTC. This translates into CASSYSGTGISYEQYF. V gene TRBV6-5 combines with J gene TRBJ2-7, with TRBD1 matching over 9 bases. V was clipped by 0 bases and J by 4 bases; unmatched bases: 7. Germline V gene data show CDR1 as MNHEY and CDR2 as SVGAGI. CDR3 length: 16 amino acids.

The chain joins TRBV4-1 to TRBJ2-6; 7 bases are shared with TRBD1. The ends lost 4 bases at V and 0 bases at J; junction bases unmatched: 15. The CDR3 contains 20 residues. CDR1 MGHRA and CDR2 YSYEKL come from the germline V gene. As DNA, the CDR3 is TGCGCCAGCAGCCGGAGCGCCGGGACAGCCATTCTCTCTGGGGCCAACGTCCTGACTTTC. This translates into CASSRSAGTAILSGANVLTF.

V and J are TRBV5-6 and TRBJ1-2, with TRBD1 matching over 9 bases. CDR3 length: 15 amino acids. CDR1 SGHDT and CDR2 YYEEEE come from the germline V gene. Trimming at V came to 2 bases and at J to 7 bases, leaving 9 bases not matched to a gene. The CDR3 sequence is CASSLLGGQGGGYTF. The DNA of the CDR3 is TGTGCCAGCAGCTTATTAGGGGGACAGGGCGGTGGCTACACCTTC.

The gene calls are TRBV27 and TRBJ1-1, with TRBD1 as a possible D gene (6 bases). The CDR3 is made up of 15 amino acids. V lost 6 bases and J 4 bases, leaving 18 bases between the germline ends. Germline loops: CDR1 MNHEY, CDR2 SMNVEV (reference sequence). CDR3 nucleotides: TGTGCCAGCAGCCCGACAAGGGGGGGGTTCACTGAAGCTTTCTTT. It encodes CASSPTRGGFTEAFF.

The CDR3 region has the DNA TGTGCCAGCAGCTCCGGACAGGTGCTTAACAATCAGCCCCAGCATTTT. It encodes CASSSGQVLNNQPQHF. The rearrangement uses TRBV5-8 and TRBJ1-5; 7 bases align to TRBD1. The CDR3 covers 16 residues. Per the germline V gene, CDR1 is SGHTS and CDR2 is YDEGEE. V lost 3 bases, J lost 3 bases, and 9 bases stayed unmatched.

This chain uses TRBV5-1 with TRBJ2-7; maybe TRBD1 (5 bases). This CDR3 region has 15 residues. With 0 bases removed from V and 2 bases from J, the gap between germline ends came to 12 bases. CDR1 and CDR2 (germline): SGHRS, YFSETQ. The DNA for the CDR3 is TGCGCCAGCAGCTTGGTCTCCCGACAGACCTACGAGCAGTACTTC. Translating it yields CASSLVSRQTYEQYF.

The V and J genes are TRBV23-1 and TRBJ1-1; D uncertain. TRBV23-1 has ORF status, its function being uncertain. This CDR3 region has 20 residues. V lost 5 bases, J lost 0 bases, and 28 bases lay in between. The CDR3 DNA sequence: TGCGCCAGCAGTATTATCGACGTACTGTCCCCGGGTCGGTTGAACACTGAAGCTTTCTTT. As protein: CASSIIDVLSPGRLNTEAFF.

This chain links TRBV7-4 with TRBJ1-5; weak D call: TRBD1 (5 bases). V was shortened by 5 bases and J by 0 bases, with 11 bases between the two germline ends. From germline, CDR1 is SGHVT and CDR2 SQSDAQ. CDR3 length equals 15 residues. The CDR3 DNA follows: TGTGCCAGCAGCCTCTGGGGGTATAGCAATCAGCCCCAGCATTTT. Its protein is CASSLWGYSNQPQHF.

The chain has TRBV18 and TRBJ2-1, with a possible D match to TRBD2 (6 bases). Germline CDR1 KGHSH, CDR2 LQKENI. The V end was cut by 0 bases, the J end by 0 bases, with 18 bases between. CDR3 length: 19 residues. The CDR3 sequence: CASSPPQTLAARSYNEQFF. CDR3 bases: TGTGCCAGCTCACCACCCCAAACCTTAGCGGCCCGCTCCTACAATGAGCAGTTCTTC. Full variable domain (missing parts from reference TRBV18 and TRBJ2-1): NAGVMQNPRHLVRRRGQEARLRCSPMKGHSHVYWYRQLPEEGLKFMVYLQKENIIDESGMPKERFSAEFPKEGPSILRIQQVVRGDSAAYFCASSPPQTLAARSYNEQFFGPGTRLTVL.

Here the CDR3 reads CASSPSVPSVSVDQYF. The CDR3 DNA reads as TGTGCCAGCTCACCTTCAGTCCCCTCGGTATCCGTCGACCAGTACTTC. The V gene is TRBV18, the J gene TRBJ2-7; D is unresolved. V dropped 3 bases and J dropped 10 bases, with 25 bases sitting between them. There are 16 residues in the CDR3. Per germline, CDR1 KGHSH and CDR2 LQKENI.

The V and J genes are TRBV28 and TRBJ2-2, with D uncertain. V gave up 2 bases and J gave up 2 bases, with 15 bases separating them. The CDR3 has 17 amino acids. Germline V gene lookup returns CDR1 MDHEN and CDR2 SYDVKM. The CDR3 loop reads CASSLPTPLGNTGELFF. The CDR3 nucleotides are TGTGCCAGCAGTTTACCCACCCCATTAGGAAACACCGGGGAGCTGTTTTTT.

The CDR3 DNA follows: TGTGCCAGCAGCCCACAATCCCCTCGCAGGTCCTACGAGCAGTACTTC. Its translation: CASSPQSPRRSYEQYF. The rearrangement uses TRBV28 and TRBJ2-7; D is ambiguous. The CDR3 is 16 residues long. Per germline, CDR1 MDHEN and CDR2 SYDVKM. The V and J ends lost 6 bases and 1 base respectively, with 19 bases between them.

The V call is TRBV29-1, the J call TRBJ2-7, with D possibly matching TRBD1 (5 bases). This CDR3 has 13 residues. V lost 3 bases to trimming and J lost 3 bases, with 12 bases between them. The germline V gene encodes CDR1 SQVTM and CDR2 ANQGSEA. The CDR3 DNA follows: TGCAGCGTTGAGGGCAGGGTAGGCTACGAGCAGTACTTC. It encodes CSVEGRVGYEQYF.

The V call is TRBV6-1, the J call TRBJ2-1; the D gene could be TRBD1 or TRBD2 (5 bases each). From germline, CDR1 is MNHNS and CDR2 SASEGT. V lost 7 bases, J lost 0 bases, and 13 bases lay in between. The CDR3 covers 15 residues. The CDR3 DNA reads TGTGCCAGCACCAGGGACCGAGTCTCCTACAATGAGCAGTTCTTC. Translated, it gives CASTRDRVSYNEQFF.

J is TRBJ1-2 and V is TRBV28; TRBD1 matches 7 bases. The CDR3 is made up of 13 amino acids. In germline, CDR1 is MDHEN, CDR2 SYDVKM. V was pared by 7 bases and J by 3 bases, with 5 bases of the junction left unmatched. The CDR3 protein is CASTSGTDYGYTF. The CDR3 DNA is TGTGCCAGCACCTCCGGGACAGACTATGGCTACACCTTC.